This T cell receptor beta chain was captured by sequencing in a study of tumor and adjacent non-tumor tissue in lung cancer. Study-wide findings and caveats: Top 100 clones took a larger repertoire share in normal lung.

The library came from three nested PCR rounds adapted from ARM-PCR protocols. One entry per CDR3 protein results from TCRdb running MiXCR on the multiplex PCR reads. The sample gives under 80,000 distinct CDR3 sequences, around 80% of which show up once; around 45% is in the top ten. A remark on this clonotype: The antigen remains undetermined. Germline and junction disagree at one end, which may indicate a read error.

The template was RNA from unsorted bulk tissue. Distant lung tissue was collected more than 3 cm away from the tumor edge. Germline assignment: CDR1 SGHAT and CDR2 FQDESV (reference sequence). The CDR3 extends over 15 amino acids. The sequenced sample consisted of distant non-tumor lung tissue. The sequence was collected from a man aged 60-69 years with non-small cell lung cancer. V gene TRBV11-1 combines with J gene TRBJ2-3; D is ambiguous. Here the CDR3 DNA reads TGTGCCGGCAGTCCCGAGACATGGTTCACAGATACGCAGTATTTT. Protein: CAGSPETWFTDTQYF. The full variable domain, in which reference TRBV11-1 and TRBJ2-3 provide the parts outside the CDR3, is EAEVAQSPRYKITEKSQAVAFWCDPISGHATLYWYRQILGQGPELLVQFQDESVVDDSQLPKDRFSAERLKGVDSTLKIQPAELGDSAMYLCAGSPETWFTDTQYFGPGTRLTVL.